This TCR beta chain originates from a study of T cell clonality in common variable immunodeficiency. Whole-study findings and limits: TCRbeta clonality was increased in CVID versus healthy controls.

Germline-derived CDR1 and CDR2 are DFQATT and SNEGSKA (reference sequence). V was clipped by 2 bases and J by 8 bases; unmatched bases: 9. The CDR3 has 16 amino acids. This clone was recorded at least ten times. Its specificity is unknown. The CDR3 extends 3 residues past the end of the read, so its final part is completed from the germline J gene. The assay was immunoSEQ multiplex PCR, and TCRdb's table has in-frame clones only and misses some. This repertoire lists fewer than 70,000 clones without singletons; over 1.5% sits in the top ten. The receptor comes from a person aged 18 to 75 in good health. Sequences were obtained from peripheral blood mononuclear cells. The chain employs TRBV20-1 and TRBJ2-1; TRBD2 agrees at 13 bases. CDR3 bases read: TGCAGTGCTAGACCTGAGGGACTAGCGGGATTCTATGAG. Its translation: CSARPEGLAGFYE. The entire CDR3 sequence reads CSARPEGLAGFYEQFF.